The 8 T cell receptor beta chains presented below share a single source sample, sequenced in a study of cytomegalovirus exposure and HLA in healthy donors (dated by TCRdb to the late 2010s). Library creation used the immunoSEQ multiplex PCR assay. A mixture of 60 forward primers for TCR Vbeta segments and 13 reverse primers for TCR Jbeta segments was used in the multiplex PCR. This is the immuneACCESS table as TCRdb keeps it, with only in-frame sequences that have V and J called. A part of the clones is gone; compared with another copy, unresolved V genes explain less than half, and the rest is unexplained. The sample contains under 200,000 clones, 70% to 80% of them found a single time. Of the sample, roughly 1.3% falls within the top ten clones. Specimen: PBMCs. The source is a woman in her 50s in good health and CMV-seronegative.

The CDR3 bases are TGTGCCAGCAGATTCGGTAGCTCCTACGAGCAGTACTTC. Its translation is CASRFGSSYEQYF. V gene TRBV6-1 combines with J gene TRBJ2-7; D gene unclear. The length of the CDR3 is 13 residues. Per the germline V gene, CDR1 is MNHNS and CDR2 is SASEGT. Trimming shortened V by 6 bases and J by 0 bases, and 9 bases separated the two germline ends.

As DNA, the CDR3 is TGTGCCAGCAGCCAAGTCCAAGTCGGGTCCGGTGGCTACACCTTC. Its translation is CASSQVQVGSGGYTF. The V and J genes are TRBV14 and TRBJ1-2; D is unclear. The CDR3 consists of 15 residues. V was cut by 1 base and J by 7 bases, with 16 bases left in between. CDR1 is SGHDN, CDR2 FVKESK, per germline.

In this sample, this clone turned up once. The chain is built from TRBV6-5 and TRBJ2-1; 9 bases agree with TRBD1. The CDR3 is 16 residues long. Trimming removed 0 bases from V and 2 bases from J; junction bases left unmatched: 2. From germline, CDR1 is MNHEY and CDR2 SVGAGI. The CDR3 is CASSYSGDRAYNEQFF. CDR3 sequence (DNA): TGTGCCAGCAGTTACTCTGGGGACAGGGCCTACAATGAGCAGTTCTTC.

This clone was picked up a small number of times. The chain combines TRBV28 with TRBJ2-7; TRBD1 agrees at 9 bases. CDR3 length: 14 amino acids. Germline V gives CDR1 MDHEN, CDR2 SYDVKM. V lost 6 bases and J lost 2; bases outside the gene matches: 5. The CDR3 region has the DNA TGTGCCAGCAGGGGACAGGGCAAAACCTACGAGCAGTACTTC. Translating it yields CASRGQGKTYEQYF.

This sequence joins TRBV7-9 and TRBJ2-4, with a weak D call TRBD1 (6 bases). Germline values: CDR1 SEHNR, CDR2 FQNEAQ (reference sequence). The CDR3 loop spans 19 amino acids. V gave up 5 bases and J gave up 0 bases, with 23 bases separating them. The CDR3 region is CASSPTPSPRGSAKNIQYF. In DNA form, the CDR3 reads TGTGCCAGCAGCCCTACCCCCTCTCCCAGGGGATCAGCCAAAAACATTCAGTACTTC. The variable domain in full, with the rest retrieved from reference TRBV7-9 and TRBJ2-4, is DTGVSQNPRHKITKRGQNVTFRCDPISEHNRLYWYRQTLGQGPEFLTYFQNEAQLEKSRLLSDRFSAERPKGSFSTLEIQRTEQGDSAMYLCASSPTPSPRGSAKNIQYFGAGTRLSVL.

The chain couples TRBV6-6 to TRBJ2-1; 8 bases are shared with TRBD2. Germline V gene data show CDR1 as MNHNY and CDR2 as SVGAGI (reference sequence). After removal of 5 bases from V and 12 bases from J, the junction contained 3 bases not matched to a gene. The CDR3 length is 11 residues. The CDR3 sequence is CASSPLAVQFF. CDR3 in DNA: TGTGCCAGCAGTCCACTAGCGGTGCAGTTCTTC.

The rearrangement uses TRBV29-1 and TRBJ1-1, with D tentatively TRBD1 (5 bases). V was shortened by 1 base and J by 4 bases, with 10 bases between the two germline ends. The germline V gene encodes CDR1 SQVTM and CDR2 ANQGSEA. This CDR3 contains 13 residues. This CDR3 reads CSVEGRVSTEAFF. The CDR3 DNA follows: TGCAGCGTTGAAGGCAGGGTGAGCACTGAAGCTTTCTTT.

This clone was picked up many times. CDR3 in DNA: TGCGCCAGCAGCTTGGGAGGTCGGGGGGAAAAACTGTTTTTT. It yields the protein CASSLGGRGEKLFF. This rearrangement joins TRBV5-1 to TRBJ1-4; a weak D match, TRBD1 (5 bases). Looked up from germline, CDR1 is SGHRS and CDR2 is YFSETQ. This CDR3 region has 14 residues. Trimming stripped 0 bases from V and 8 bases from J, with 11 bases between.